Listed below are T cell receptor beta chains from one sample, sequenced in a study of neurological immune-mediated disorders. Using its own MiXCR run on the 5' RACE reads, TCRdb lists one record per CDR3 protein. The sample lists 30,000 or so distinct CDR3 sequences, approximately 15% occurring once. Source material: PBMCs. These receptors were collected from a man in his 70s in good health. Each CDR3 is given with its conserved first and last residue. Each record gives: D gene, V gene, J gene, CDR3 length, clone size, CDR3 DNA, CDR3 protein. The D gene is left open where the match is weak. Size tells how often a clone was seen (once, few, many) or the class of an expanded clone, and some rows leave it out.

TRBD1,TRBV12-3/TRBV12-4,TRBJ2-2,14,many,TGTGCCAGCACCTGGGACAGCAACACCGGGGAGCTGTTTTTT,CASTWDSNTGELFF
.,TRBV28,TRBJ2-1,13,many,TGTGCCAGCAGCTCCTCTCGGGTTAATGAGCAGTTCTTC,CASSSSRVNEQFF
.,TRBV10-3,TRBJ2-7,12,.,TGTGCCATCTCCCGGGACTCCTACGAGCAGTACTTC,CAISRDSYEQYF
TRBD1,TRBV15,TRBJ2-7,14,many,TGTGCCACCAGCATTGACAGGGGGGGGTACGAGCAGTACTTC,CATSIDRGGYEQYF
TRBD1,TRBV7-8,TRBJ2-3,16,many,TGTGCCAGCGGATCCCGGACAGGGGAACTCACAGATACGCAGTATTTT,CASGSRTGELTDTQYF
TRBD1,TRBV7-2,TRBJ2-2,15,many,TGTGCCAGCAGCCCCCGGGACAGTCACACCGGGGAGCTGTTTTTT,CASSPRDSHTGELFF
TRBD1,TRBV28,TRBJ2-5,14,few,TGTGCCAGCAGTCCGGACAGGGGGTGGGAGACCCAGTACTTC,CASSPDRGWETQYF
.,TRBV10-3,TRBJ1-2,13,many,TGTGCCATCAGTGAGCGGACAGACTATGGCTACACCTTC,CAISERTDYGYTF
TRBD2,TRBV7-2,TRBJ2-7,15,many,TGTGCCAGCAGCTTACCGCGGACTAGCGGGGACGAGCAGTACTTC,CASSLPRTSGDEQYF
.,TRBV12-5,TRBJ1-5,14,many,TGTGCTAGTGGTTTGGGGAACCCAGGTCAGCCCCAGCATTTT,CASGLGNPGQPQHF
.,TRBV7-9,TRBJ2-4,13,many,TGTGCCAGCAGCTTATTCGGGGATAGCATTCAGTACTTC,CASSLFGDSIQYF
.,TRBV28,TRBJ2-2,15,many,TGTGCCAGCACCCTTGGCGGGGACAGTACCGGGGAGCTGTTTTTT,CASTLGGDSTGELFF
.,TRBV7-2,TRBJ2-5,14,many,TGTGCCAGCAGCTTAGACAGGAACCAAGAGACCCAGTACTTC,CASSLDRNQETQYF
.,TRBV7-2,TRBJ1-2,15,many,TGTGCCAGCGGCGACCGGACGGGGTCTAACTATGGCTACACCTTC,CASGDRTGSNYGYTF
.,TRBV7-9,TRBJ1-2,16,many,TGTGCCAGCAGCTTAGCGCGCGTGTCCCAAGGCTATGGCTACACCTTC,CASSLARVSQGYGYTF
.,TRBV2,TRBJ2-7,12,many,TGTGCCAGCACTTCAGGGTCGGGCGAGCAGTACTTC,CASTSGSGEQYF
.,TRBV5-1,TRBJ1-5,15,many,TGCGCCAGCAGCTTGGGGGAACATAGCAATCAGCCCCAGCATTTT,CASSLGEHSNQPQHF
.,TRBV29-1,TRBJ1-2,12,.,TGCAGCGTCGCACAGGGTATATATGGCTACACCTTC,CSVAQGIYGYTF
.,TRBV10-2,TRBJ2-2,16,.,TGCGCCAGCAGTGGATGGGCAGGAGAAGTACCCGGGGAGCTGTTTTTT,CASSGWAGEVPGELFF
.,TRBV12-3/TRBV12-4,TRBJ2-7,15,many,TGTGCCAGCACCCCCGGACAGGGAGGGCCTATCGAGCAGTACTTC,CASTPGQGGPIEQYF
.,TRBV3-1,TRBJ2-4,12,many,TGTGCCAGCAGCCTAAACCAAAACATTCAGTACTTC,CASSLNQNIQYF
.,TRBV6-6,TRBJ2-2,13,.,TGTGCCAGCAGTTCGACGGTCAACGGGGAGCTCTTTTTT,CASSSTVNGELFF
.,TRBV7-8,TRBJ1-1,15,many,TGTGCCAGCACCTTTTTAGGGGCTAGGGGCACTGAAGCTTTCTTT,CASTFLGARGTEAFF
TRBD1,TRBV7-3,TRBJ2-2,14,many,TGTGCCAGCAGCTCGACAGGGCTTGCCGGGGAGCTGTTTTTT,CASSSTGLAGELFF
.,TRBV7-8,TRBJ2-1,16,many,TGTGCCAGCAGCTTAGTAAGGTCCCGTCAGGGGAATGAGCAGTTCTTC,CASSLVRSRQGNEQFF
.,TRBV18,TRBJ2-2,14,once,TGTGCAAGCTCGGGACATCCGAACACCGGGGAGCTGTTTTTT,CASSGHPNTGELFF
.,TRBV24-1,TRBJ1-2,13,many,TGTGCCACCAGGGCGGACGGAAACTATGGCTACACCTTC,CATRADGNYGYTF
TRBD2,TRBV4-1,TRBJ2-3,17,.,TGCGCCAGCAGCCCAGGGACTAGCGGGACTTTCACAGATACGCAGTATTTT,CASSPGTSGTFTDTQYF
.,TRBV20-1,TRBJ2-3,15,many,TGCAGTGCTAGAGACTCAGCGGAGCTCACAGATACGCAGTATTTT,CSARDSAELTDTQYF
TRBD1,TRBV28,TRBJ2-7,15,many,TGTGCCAGCAGTTTATCAGCCGACAGGGACTACGAGCAGTACTTC,CASSLSADRDYEQYF
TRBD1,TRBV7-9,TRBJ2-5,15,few,TGTGCCAGCAGCTTAGCCTGGGACAGAGAAGAGACCCAGTACTTC,CASSLAWDREETQYF
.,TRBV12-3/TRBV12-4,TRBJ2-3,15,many,TGTGCCAGCACTACCTCAGGGGGGAGAACAGATACGCAGTATTTT,CASTTSGGRTDTQYF
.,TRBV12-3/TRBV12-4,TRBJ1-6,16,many,TGTGCCAGCAGTTTGGCCTCGGGCAATTCGGGTTCACCCCTCCACTTT,CASSLASGNSGSPLHF
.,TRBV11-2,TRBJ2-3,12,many,TGTGCCAGCAGTCAACAGGGAGATACGCAGTATTTT,CASSQQGDTQYF
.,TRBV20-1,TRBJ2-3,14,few,TGCAGTGCTAAAACCAAAATGTTCACAGATACGCAGTATTTT,CSAKTKMFTDTQYF
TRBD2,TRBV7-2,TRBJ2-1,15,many,TGTGCCAGCACCGGGACTAGCGGGGCTTACAATGAGCAGTTCTTC,CASTGTSGAYNEQFF
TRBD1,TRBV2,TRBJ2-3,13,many,TGTGCCAGCAGTGAAGCAGATCAGGGGGCGCAGTATTTT,CASSEADQGAQYF
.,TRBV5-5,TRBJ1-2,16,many,TGTGCCAGCAGCTTGGGCAGGGGACAAGCTAACTATGGCTACACCTTC,CASSLGRGQANYGYTF
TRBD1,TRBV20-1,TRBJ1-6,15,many,TGCAGTGCCTTTAGGGGGCAGGGTCCGAATTCACCCCTCCACTTT,CSAFRGQGPNSPLHF
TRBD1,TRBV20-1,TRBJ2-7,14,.,TGCAGTGCTCAGGGGACAGGACAGCCCTACGAGCAGTACTTC,CSAQGTGQPYEQYF
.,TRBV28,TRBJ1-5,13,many,TGTGCCAGCAACGATCCCTTGGTTCGCCCCCAGCATTTT,CASNDPLVRPQHF
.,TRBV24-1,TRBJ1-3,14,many,TGTGCCACCAGTGATGACGACGGGGGAAACACCATATATTTT,CATSDDDGGNTIYF
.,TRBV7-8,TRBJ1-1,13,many,TGTGCCAGCAGCTTAGAGTTGAACACTGAAGCTTTCTTT,CASSLELNTEAFF